This TCR beta chain was sequenced during a study of cytomegalovirus exposure and HLA in healthy donors. The study's findings and limits: Published work reported that the classifier diagnosed cytomegalovirus status with high specificity and sensitivity.

V was cut by 2 bases and J by 1 base, with 9 bases left in between. This CDR3 region has 14 residues. Germline values: CDR1 SEHNR, CDR2 FQNEAQ (reference sequence). 60 Vbeta and 13 Jbeta primers were used in PCR. Sequencing was performed with immunoSEQ multiplex PCR; in TCRdb, only in-frame clones are kept and a portion is missing. The sample includes 200,000 to 250,000 clones, about 83% seen only once; the top ten take 1.3%. Worth noting for this clone: Its antigen is still unknown.

V is TRBV7-9 and J is TRBJ2-7, with unresolved D. The source is a human donor in good health. What was sequenced was PBMCs. The CDR3 loop reads CASSLSGESYEQYF. The CDR3 coding sequence is TGTGCCAGCAGCTTATCGGGTGAATCCTACGAGCAGTACTTC.